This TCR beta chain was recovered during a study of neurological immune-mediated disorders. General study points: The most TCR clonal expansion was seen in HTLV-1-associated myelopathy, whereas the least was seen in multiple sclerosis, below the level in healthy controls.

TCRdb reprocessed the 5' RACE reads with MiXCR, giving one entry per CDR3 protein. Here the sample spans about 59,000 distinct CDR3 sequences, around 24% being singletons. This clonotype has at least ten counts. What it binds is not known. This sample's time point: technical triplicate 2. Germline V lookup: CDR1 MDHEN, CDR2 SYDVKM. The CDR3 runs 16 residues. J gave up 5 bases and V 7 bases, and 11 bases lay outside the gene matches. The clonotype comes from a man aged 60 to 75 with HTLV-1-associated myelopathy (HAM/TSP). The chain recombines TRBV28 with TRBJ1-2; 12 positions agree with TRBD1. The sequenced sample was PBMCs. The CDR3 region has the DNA TGTGCCAGCACGGGAAGAGCGGGACAGGGGGCATATGGCTACACCTTC. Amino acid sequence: CASTGRAGQGAYGYTF.